The rows below give T cell receptor beta chains drawn from one sample of a study of a mutant IDH1 vaccine in newly diagnosed glioma. For these receptors, no antigen is known. Only in-frame clones appear in the TCRdb table, and some are missing; sequencing was by immunoSEQ multiplex PCR. Among some 42,000 clones listed, approximately 76% were seen once. Sequences were derived from PBMCs, sampled from a glioma patient whose treatment included an IDH1 peptide vaccine. The origin of the receptors is a man between 45 and 60 years old with glioma. Both conserved end residues are part of each CDR3. The D gene is left open where the match is weak. Where a row states a size, it is once, few, many or the class of an expanded clone; other rows omit it.

J: TRBJ1-2
D: -
V: TRBV11-2
size: -
DNA: TGTGCCAGCAGCTTAGGGGGAGAAGGGGCGCGCGGCTACACCTTC
CDR3: CASSLGGEGARGYTF

J: TRBJ1-5
D: -
V: TRBV4-3
size: -
DNA: TGCGCCAGCAGCCAAGATAACAGATTCAATCAGCCCCAGCATTTT
CDR3: CASSQDNRFNQPQHF

J: TRBJ2-2
D: TRBD1
V: TRBV10-3
size: -
DNA: TGTGCCATCAGGGGGACAGGGGGCTTGAGATCGAACACCGGGGAGCTGTTTTTT
CDR3: CAIRGTGGLRSNTGELFF

J: TRBJ2-5
D: -
V: TRBV4-3
size: many
DNA: TGCGCCAGCAGCCAAGTTTGGCACCACCAAGAGACCCAGTACTTC
CDR3: CASSQVWHHQETQYF

J: TRBJ1-4
D: -
V: TRBV27
size: -
DNA: TGTGCCAGCAGCCCGCTGCGGGATCATGAAAAACTGTTTTTT
CDR3: CASSPLRDHEKLFF

J: TRBJ2-7
D: TRBD1
V: TRBV27
size: -
DNA: TGTGCCAGCAGTCCTCTGGGACAGGGGCAATACGAGCAGTACTTC
CDR3: CASSPLGQGQYEQYF

J: TRBJ1-3
D: -
V: TRBV19
size: -
DNA: TGTGCCATCTCGGACGGAACTGGAAACACCATATATTTT
CDR3: CAISDGTGNTIYF

J: TRBJ1-1
D: -
V: TRBV9
size: -
DNA: TGTGCCAGCAGCGCCCTTAACACTGAAGCTTTCTTT
CDR3: CASSALNTEAFF

J: TRBJ2-7
D: -
V: TRBV30
size: -
DNA: TGTGCCTGGAGTATTACAGGTATCTACGAGCAGTACTTC
CDR3: CAWSITGIYEQYF

J: TRBJ2-7
D: TRBD1
V: TRBV7-2
size: -
DNA: TGTGCCAGCAGCTCGGGGACAGCTTACTACGAGCAGTACTTC
CDR3: CASSSGTAYYEQYF

J: TRBJ1-4
D: -
V: TRBV15
size: once
DNA: TGTGCCACCAGCAGAGATAATGGGATAGAAAAACTGTTTTTT
CDR3: CATSRDNGIEKLFF

J: TRBJ2-1
D: TRBD1
V: TRBV2
size: once
DNA: TGTGCCAGCAGGGAACATGGACAGGGATCCTACAATGAGCAGTTCTTC
CDR3: CASREHGQGSYNEQFF

J: TRBJ1-4
D: TRBD1
V: TRBV30
size: -
DNA: TGTGCCTGGAGTACACAGGGGGGAGGGGAAAAACTGTTTTTT
CDR3: CAWSTQGGGEKLFF

J: TRBJ2-2
D: -
V: TRBV25-1
size: -
DNA: TGTGCCAGCAGTGAATATTCGGGGGCACCCAACACCGGGGAGCTGTTTTTT
CDR3: CASSEYSGAPNTGELFF

J: TRBJ1-2
D: -
V: TRBV7-2
size: -
DNA: TGTGCCAGCAGCTCAGATGGGACCTCCTATGGCTACACCTTC
CDR3: CASSSDGTSYGYTF

J: TRBJ2-1
D: -
V: TRBV29-1
size: -
DNA: TGCAGCGTTGGTATCAAATGGACAGATTTACCCTACAGTGAGCAGTTCTTC
CDR3: CSVGIKWTDLPYSEQFF

J: TRBJ2-7
D: -
V: TRBV2
size: -
DNA: TGTGCCAGACGAGAGCCGAGCTCCTACGAGCAGTACTTC
CDR3: CARREPSSYEQYF

J: TRBJ1-6
D: -
V: TRBV7-3
size: once
DNA: TGTGCCAGCAGCTTAAATGGCAGGGGCTCTTCACCCCTCCACTTT
CDR3: CASSLNGRGSSPLHF

J: TRBJ1-5
D: -
V: TRBV6-5
size: few
DNA: TGTGCCAGCAGTTCCCCCTCCCGGGACGGCAATCAGCCCCAGCATTTT
CDR3: CASSSPSRDGNQPQHF

J: TRBJ1-4
D: TRBD1
V: TRBV2
size: -
DNA: TGTGCCAGCAGCGGGACAGGGAAGGAGGTGTTTTTT
CDR3: CASSGTGKEVFF

J: TRBJ2-7
D: -
V: TRBV4-1
size: -
DNA: TGCGCCAGCAGCCTGCCCGGGACGCGCGACGAGCAGTACTTC
CDR3: CASSLPGTRDEQYF

J: TRBJ2-6
D: -
V: TRBV5-1
size: -
DNA: TGCGCCAGCAGCTTGGGCAGGGTTAGTGGGGCCAACGTCCTGACTTTC
CDR3: CASSLGRVSGANVLTF

J: TRBJ1-1
D: -
V: TRBV18
size: -
DNA: TGTGCCAGCTCACCAGCGGTCCGGGGGATGAACACTGAAGCTTTCTTT
CDR3: CASSPAVRGMNTEAFF

J: TRBJ1-1
D: -
V: TRBV28
size: -
DNA: TGTGCCAGCAGTTTAGCGGGGGGCACAGGTTTCTTT
CDR3: CASSLAGGTGFF

J: TRBJ2-7
D: -
V: TRBV2
size: -
DNA: TGTGCCAGCAGTAGCGGCCGGGATACGGGGCAGTACTTC
CDR3: CASSSGRDTGQYF

J: TRBJ2-2
D: -
V: TRBV10-2
size: -
DNA: TGCGCCAGCAGCATCCAGGGGGGGCGGAGCGGGGAGCTGTTTTTT
CDR3: CASSIQGGRSGELFF

J: TRBJ1-1
D: -
V: TRBV5-4
size: few
DNA: TGTGCCAGCAGCTTGCAGGGAAGAGTTGGCACTGAAGCTTTCTTT
CDR3: CASSLQGRVGTEAFF

J: TRBJ1-2
D: -
V: TRBV6-6
size: -
DNA: TGTGCCAGCAGTTACTCCTCTGGGGGGGCCTATGGCTACACCTTC
CDR3: CASSYSSGGAYGYTF

J: TRBJ2-7
D: -
V: TRBV21-1
size: few
DNA: TGTGCCAGCAGCAAAGGATGGATGGGCAGGAGGGAAGACGAGCAGTACTTC
CDR3: CASSKGWMGRREDEQYF

J: TRBJ2-7
D: -
V: TRBV7-2
size: few
DNA: TGTGCCAGCAGCCAAGACAGGAACTCCTACGAGCAGTACTTC
CDR3: CASSQDRNSYEQYF

J: TRBJ2-3
D: TRBD1
V: TRBV6-1
size: -
DNA: TGTGCCATCCATGAGGACAGGGTGGATACGCAGTATTTT
CDR3: CAIHEDRVDTQYF

J: TRBJ2-3
D: -
V: TRBV29-1
size: -
DNA: TGCAGCGTTGAACGCGGGACTAGCACAGATACGCAGTATTTT
CDR3: CSVERGTSTDTQYF